These 21 T cell receptor beta chains were sequenced from one sample in a study of technical replicates of blood from a few donors. The repertoire was sequenced with immunoSEQ multiplex PCR; TCRdb's copy has only in-frame clones and lacks some. The sample lists about 14,000 clones, roughly four fifths occurring once. Sequencing was done on a sample of PBMCs. These receptors all come from a human donor in good health.

This clone was detected once. The chain recombines TRBV7-9 with TRBJ1-1; D remains ambiguous. The CDR3 spans 12 residues. Germline lookup yields CDR1 SEHNR and CDR2 FQNEAQ (reference sequence). The V end lost 3 bases, the J end lost 3 bases, and 5 bases lay between the germline ends. The CDR3 spells CASSLRDTEAFF. CDR3 coding DNA: TGTGCCAGCAGCTTGAGGGACACTGAAGCTTTCTTT.

The chain joins TRBV29-1 to TRBJ2-1; TRBD2 agrees at 10 bases. The length of the CDR3 is 14 residues. Germline CDR1 is SQVTM and CDR2 is ANQGSEA. V shed 6 bases, J shed 7 bases, and the junction held 9 bases outside the gene matches. The CDR3 sequence is CSVFLAGVANEQFF. The CDR3 DNA sequence: TGCAGCGTCTTCCTAGCGGGAGTAGCAAATGAGCAGTTCTTC.

The chain is built from TRBV7-2 and TRBJ2-1; TRBD2 aligns across 8 bases. The CDR3 is 19 amino acids. The germline V gene has CDR1 SGHTA and CDR2 FQGNSA. V shed 5 bases and J 1 base; nucleotides not matched to a gene: 16. Here the CDR3 DNA reads TGTGCCAGCAGCCGCTGGCTGCGGGAGGTCATCCAGTCCTACAATGAGCAGTTCTTC. This encodes CASSRWLREVIQSYNEQFF. Combining the CDR3 with reference TRBV7-2 and TRBJ2-1 gives the whole variable domain GAGVSQSPSNKVTEKGKDVELRCDPISGHTALYWYRQSLGQGLEFLIYFQGNSAPDKSGLPSDRFSAERTGGSVSTLTIQRTQQEDSAVYLCASSRWLREVIQSYNEQFFGPGTRLTVL.

V and J are TRBV6-5 and TRBJ1-2, with D unresolved. The CDR3 length is 13 residues. V was pared by 2 bases and J by 5 bases, with 9 bases between. Germline loops: CDR1 MNHEY, CDR2 SVGAGI. The CDR3 sequence is CASSYTGYYGYTF. CDR3 nucleotide sequence: TGTGCCAGCAGTTACACGGGGTATTATGGCTACACCTTC.

By sample share, this clone is medium-sized. The genes are TRBV18 and TRBJ2-7; tentatively, D is TRBD2 (6 bases). With 0 bases removed from V and 4 bases from J, the gap between germline ends came to 16 bases. Germline V gene data show CDR1 as KGHSH and CDR2 as LQKENI. The CDR3 is made up of 16 amino acids. CDR3 DNA: TGTGCCAGCTCACCACCGGTGGAAGGGAGGACGTACGAGCAGTACTTC. Its protein product is CASSPPVEGRTYEQYF.

The rearrangement uses TRBV10-1 and TRBJ1-3; tentative D call: TRBD1 (5 bases). Between the trimmed V and J ends, which lost 3 bases and 2 bases, there was a span of 5 bases. Germline CDR1 WNHNN, CDR2 SYGVQD (reference sequence). The CDR3 length is 13 residues. For the CDR3, the DNA is TGCGCCAGCAGTGACAGGGCTGGAAACACCATATATTTT. As protein: CASSDRAGNTIYF.

The gene calls are TRBV28 and TRBJ2-7, with D uncertain. Germline V gene data show CDR1 as MDHEN and CDR2 as SYDVKM. This CDR3 is built from 14 residues. Trimming took 6 bases from V and 6 from J, leaving 18 bases between them. In DNA, the CDR3 is TGTGCCAGCAGAACCTATTCAGCGCTAGTCGAGCAGTACTTC. Translating it yields CASRTYSALVEQYF.

V usage is TRBV5-1 and J usage is TRBJ2-5; 7 positions agree with TRBD2. The V and J ends lost 0 bases and 1 base, in that order; junction bases with no gene match: 0. Germline CDR1 is SGHRS and CDR2 is YFSETQ. This CDR3 has 14 amino acids. The CDR3 DNA is TGCGCCAGCAGCTTGGGGGAGGGCCAAGAGACCCAGTACTTC. Amino acid sequence: CASSLGEGQETQYF. Full variable domain (rest looked up from reference TRBV5-1 and TRBJ2-5): KAGVTQTPRYLIKTRGQQVTLSCSPISGHRSVSWYQQTPGQGLQFLFEYFSETQRNKGNFPGRFSGRQFSNSRSEMNVSTLELGDSALYLCASSLGEGQETQYFGPGTRLLVL.

The J gene is TRBJ1-1, the V gene TRBV5-1, with D possibly matching TRBD1 (5 bases). V lost 4 bases to trimming and J lost 1 base, with 14 bases between them. Per the germline V gene, CDR1 is SGHRS and CDR2 is YFSETQ. This CDR3 comprises 15 residues. CDR3 in amino acids: CASSQPTVRNTEAFF. The DNA of the CDR3 is TGCGCCAGCAGCCAGCCGACAGTAAGGAACACTGAAGCTTTCTTT. Using reference TRBV5-1 and TRBJ1-1 for the parts outside the CDR3, the full variable domain is KAGVTQTPRYLIKTRGQQVTLSCSPISGHRSVSWYQQTPGQGLQFLFEYFSETQRNKGNFPGRFSGRQFSNSRSEMNVSTLELGDSALYLCASSQPTVRNTEAFFGQGTRLTVV.

This chain joins TRBV21-1 and TRBJ1-1; the listed D gene, TRBD1, was not tested against the DNA. TRBV21-1 is an annotated pseudogene. The CDR3 spans 15 residues. CDR3 bases: TGTGCCAGCATTTGCGGGGACAGGGTGAACACTGAAGCTTTCTTT. Amino acid sequence: CASICGDRVNTEAFF.

The chain is built from TRBV7-2 and TRBJ2-7; D gene ambiguous. The CDR3 sequence is 14 residues long. V was shortened by 2 bases and J by 0 bases, with 8 bases between the two germline ends. The V gene's germline CDR1 is SGHTA and CDR2 FQGNSA. CDR3 in DNA: TGTGCCAGCAGCTTAAGTACAGTCTCCTACGAGCAGTACTTC. It yields the protein CASSLSTVSYEQYF.

The chain is built from TRBV5-1 and TRBJ1-1; D unresolved. Trimming removed 0 bases from V and 3 bases from J, with 6 bases in between. Germline assignment: CDR1 SGHRS and CDR2 YFSETQ. This CDR3 is 13 amino acids long. The CDR3 DNA sequence: TGCGCCAGCAGCTTGGCCGGGGACACTGAAGCTTTCTTT. It yields the protein CASSLAGDTEAFF.

This chain uses TRBV2 with TRBJ2-3; perhaps TRBD1 as D (6 bases). V lost 3 bases, J lost 1 base, and 8 bases lay in between. The germline CDR1 and CDR2 sequences are SNHLY and FYNNEI. The CDR3 has 14 residues. In DNA form, the CDR3 reads TGTGCCAGCAGTGACAACAGGGGCACAGATACGCAGTATTTT. Residues: CASSDNRGTDTQYF.

Here the CDR3 reads CASRRTGESGNTIYF. CDR3 in DNA: TGTGCCAGCAGGCGGACAGGGGAATCCGGAAACACCATATATTTT. The chain joins TRBV6-5 to TRBJ1-3, with TRBD1 matching over 9 bases. This CDR3 comprises 15 residues. Germline-derived CDR1 and CDR2 are MNHEY and SVGAGI. Losses at the gene ends were 6 bases for V and 4 bases for J; bases not matched to a gene: 7.

The chain couples TRBV7-8 to TRBJ2-5; D is undetermined. The CDR3 sequence is 15 residues long. Trimming shortened V by 1 base and J by 0 bases, and 9 bases separated the two germline ends. The germline V gene has CDR1 SGHVS and CDR2 FQNEAQ. The CDR3 nucleotides are TGTGCCAGCAGCTTAGGGGCAACGTACCAAGAGACCCAGTACTTC. This encodes CASSLGATYQETQYF.

This clone has a single count. V usage is TRBV11-2 and J usage is TRBJ1-1; D is uncertain. The CDR3 has 13 amino acids. Trimming took off 2 bases at V and 1 base at J, with 5 bases between the two ends. Germline V gene data show CDR1 as SGHAT and CDR2 as FQNNGV. The CDR3 DNA sequence: TGTGCCAGCAGCTTAAGGAGGAACACTGAAGCTTTCTTT. Its translation is CASSLRRNTEAFF.

The chain is built from TRBV11-3 and TRBJ1-5, with 10 positions matching TRBD1. CDR3 length equals 18 residues. With V trimmed by 5 bases and J by 1 base, 11 bases remained unmatched. Germline V gene data show CDR1 as SGHNT and CDR2 as YENEEA. The CDR3 loop is CASSATGTGVGSNQPQHF. CDR3 sequence (DNA): TGTGCCAGCAGCGCCACCGGGACAGGGGTAGGGAGCAATCAGCCCCAGCATTTT. Supplemented by reference TRBV11-3 and TRBJ1-5, the full variable domain reads EAGVVQSPRYKIIEKKQPVAFWCNPISGHNTLYWYLQNLGQGPELLIRYENEEAVDDSQLPKDRFSAERLKGVDSTLKIQPAELGDSAVYLCASSATGTGVGSNQPQHFGDGTRLSIL.

The chain is built from TRBV7-9 and TRBJ1-5; TRBD1 matches at 9 bases. The V gene's germline CDR1 is SEHNR and CDR2 FQNEAQ (reference sequence). The ends lost 1 base at V and 2 bases at J; junction bases unmatched: 12. The CDR3 is made up of 19 amino acids. The CDR3 nucleotides are TGTGCCAGCAGCTTAGGGGGGTACAGGGGGCCGACGGGCAATCAGCCCCAGCATTTT. It translates to CASSLGGYRGPTGNQPQHF.

The chain employs TRBV9 and TRBJ1-1; D gene ambiguous. CDR3 length equals 13 residues. Looked up from germline, CDR1 is SGDLS and CDR2 is YYNGEE. Trimming shortened V by 0 bases and J by 2 bases, and 5 bases separated the two germline ends. The CDR3 reads CASSVDRNTEAFF. CDR3 nucleotide sequence: TGTGCCAGCAGCGTAGACAGAAACACTGAAGCTTTCTTT.

The chain uses TRBV7-9 and TRBJ2-7; 11 positions match TRBD1. The V gene end was trimmed by 5 bases and the J gene end by 5 bases; junction bases not matched to a gene: 5. This CDR3 contains 14 residues. Germline CDR1 reads SEHNR; CDR2 reads FQNEAQ (reference sequence). CDR3 sequence (DNA): TGTGCCAGCAGCGCAGGGACAGGGGGACACGAGCAGTACTTC. It specifies CASSAGTGGHEQYF.

The chain joins TRBV19 to TRBJ2-2, with 9 positions matching TRBD2. V gave up 4 bases and J gave up 9 bases; unmatched junction bases: 6. This CDR3 region has 14 residues. CDR1 is LNHDA and CDR2 is SQIVND in the germline V gene (reference sequence). The CDR3 is CASSTGLAIRELFF. The CDR3 DNA reads TGTGCCAGTAGTACGGGACTAGCTATCCGGGAGCTGTTTTTT.